The present T cell receptor beta chain was sequenced within a study of blood T cell repertoires in COVID-19. Study at large: Spain, Italy and the United States supplied samples that represented acute and convalescent COVID-19.

Measured with immunoSEQ multiplex PCR; TCRdb has only the in-frame clones, and not every one. The sample has roughly 330,000 clones, nearly 90% seen once. V trimming: 7 bases; J trimming: 3 bases; junction bases outside the gene matches: 4. This CDR3 contains 13 residues. Germline V gene data show CDR1 as MNHEY and CDR2 as SVGAGI. This sequence originates from a woman in her twenties or thirties who had recovered from COVID-19. Sequenced: PBMCs or T cells enriched from blood (not recorded which). The V call is TRBV6-5, the J call TRBJ1-1, with TRBD1 matching 8 bases. The CDR3 spells CASKGQGYTEAFF. For the CDR3, the DNA is TGTGCCAGCAAAGGACAGGGTTACACTGAAGCTTTCTTT.